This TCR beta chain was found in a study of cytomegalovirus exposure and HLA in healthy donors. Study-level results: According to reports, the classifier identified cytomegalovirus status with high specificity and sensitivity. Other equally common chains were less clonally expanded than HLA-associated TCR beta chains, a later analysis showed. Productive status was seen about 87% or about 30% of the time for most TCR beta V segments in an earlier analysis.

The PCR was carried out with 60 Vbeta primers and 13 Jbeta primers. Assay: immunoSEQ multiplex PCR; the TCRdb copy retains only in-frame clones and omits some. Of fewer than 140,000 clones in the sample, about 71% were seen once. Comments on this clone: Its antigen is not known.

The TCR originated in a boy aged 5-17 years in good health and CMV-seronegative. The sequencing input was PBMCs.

The CDR3 sequence is CASRQVVVGREETQYF. In DNA form, the CDR3 reads TGTGCCAGCAGGCAAGTCGTGGTGGGCAGAGAAGAGACCCAGTACTTC. This rearrangement joins TRBV2 to TRBJ2-5; D gene uncertain. The CDR3 extends over 16 amino acids. Trimming took 6 bases from V and 3 from J, leaving 20 bases between them. Germline CDR1 and CDR2: SNHLY and FYNNEI.